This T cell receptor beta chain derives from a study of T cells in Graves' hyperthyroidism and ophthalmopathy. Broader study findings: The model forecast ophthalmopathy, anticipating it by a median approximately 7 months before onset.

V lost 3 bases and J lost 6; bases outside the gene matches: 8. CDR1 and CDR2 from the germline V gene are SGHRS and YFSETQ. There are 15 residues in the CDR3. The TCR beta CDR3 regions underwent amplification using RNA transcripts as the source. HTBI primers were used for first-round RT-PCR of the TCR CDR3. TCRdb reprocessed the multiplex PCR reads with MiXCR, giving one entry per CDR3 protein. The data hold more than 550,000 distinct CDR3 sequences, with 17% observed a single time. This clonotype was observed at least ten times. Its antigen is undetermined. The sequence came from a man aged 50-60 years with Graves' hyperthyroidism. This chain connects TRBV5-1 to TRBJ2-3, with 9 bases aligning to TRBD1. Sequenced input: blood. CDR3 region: CASSSGTGLGDTQYF. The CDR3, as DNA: TGCGCCAGCAGCTCCGGGACAGGGTTAGGCGATACGCAGTATTTT.